These 2 T cell receptor beta chains originate from one sample sequenced in a study of brain T cells in children with intractable seizures. This table comes from immunoSEQ multiplex PCR, and its TCRdb copy is limited to in-frame clones, with some not included. The table records hundreds of thousands of clones, 85% to 95% of them present only once. Time point of the sample: blood from clinic visit 5 months post-surgery; TSC patient then seizure free. The input for sequencing was peripheral blood, taken less than 6 months after surgery. These receptors were taken from a boy under two years old with tuberous sclerosis and intractable seizures.

V and J are TRBV2 and TRBJ2-3, with D uncertain. In germline, CDR1 is SNHLY, CDR2 FYNNEI. V lost 7 bases, J lost 3 bases, and 14 bases lay in between. The CDR3 runs to 14 residues. CDR3: CASTSIEATDTQYF. The CDR3 bases are TGTGCCAGCACTAGTATCGAGGCAACAGATACGCAGTATTTT.

The genes are TRBV27 and TRBJ2-1, with D unclear. The length of the CDR3 is 15 residues. With 3 bases removed from V and 7 bases from J, the gap between germline ends came to 16 bases. The germline CDR1 and CDR2 sequences are MNHEY and SMNVEV (reference sequence). This chain's CDR3 is CASSLGSPKGNEQFF. The DNA for the CDR3 is TGTGCCAGCAGTTTGGGCAGCCCCAAAGGGAATGAGCAGTTCTTC.